The source of this T cell receptor beta chain is a study of response to subunit inactivated influenza vaccine. This clonotype has more than one count but fewer than ten. The antigen is undetermined. Notes on the study in general: The study's authors posited that every seasonal influenza vaccination enlists few new T cells.

Trimming pared 2 bases from V and 0 bases from J, leaving 10 bases between. In germline, CDR1 is SGDLS, CDR2 YYNGEE. The CDR3 has 15 amino acids. Via MiXCR, TCRdb re-called the RT-PCR reads, giving one row per CDR3 protein. The table records hundreds of thousands of distinct CDR3 sequences, approximately 17% of them present only once. The starting material was PBMCs from blood, obtained 5 to 6 days after vaccination. This TCR was recovered from a man aged 45-60 years who received an inactivated influenza vaccine. This chain uses TRBV9 with TRBJ2-3; D uncertain. In nucleotides, the CDR3 is TGTGCCAGCAGCGTTCGGCAGTCTAGCACAGATACGCAGTATTTT. Amino acid sequence: CASSVRQSSTDTQYF.